The clone carrying this T cell receptor beta chain has a handful of counts. Its specificity is not known. Both TRBC1 and TRBC2 were covered by a beta constant-region primer of two equimolar oligonucleotides. Ligated cDNA was amplified by four rounds of PCR with nested alpha and beta constant-region primers and SP2. TCRdb used MiXCR to reprocess the UMI-ligation and nested PCR reads, holding one entry per CDR3 protein. The sample lists 150,000 or so distinct CDR3 sequences; roughly 20% were seen once. CDR3 size: 13 residues. The V end lost 4 bases, the J end lost 9 bases, and 16 bases lay between the germline ends. Looked up from germline, CDR1 is SQVTM and CDR2 is ANQGSEA. This sample is drawn from a study of naive and memory T cell subsets. Study-level findings and limits: Possibly reflecting memory cells re-expressing CD45RA, a few larger clonotypes occurred in naive repertoires, especially CD8. TCR counts from RNA may reflect activation-linked expression changes.

CMV status came from CD4+ IFNgamma after overnight CMV lysate stimulation. The TCR originated in a human donor in good health. V gene TRBV29-1 combines with J gene TRBJ2-1; D is possibly TRBD2 (6 bases). The sequencing input was naive CD4+ T cells from blood. The CDR3 DNA follows: TGCAGCGTTGGTGGTAGACTAGTTAGTGAGCAGTTCTTC. Protein product: CSVGGRLVSEQFF.